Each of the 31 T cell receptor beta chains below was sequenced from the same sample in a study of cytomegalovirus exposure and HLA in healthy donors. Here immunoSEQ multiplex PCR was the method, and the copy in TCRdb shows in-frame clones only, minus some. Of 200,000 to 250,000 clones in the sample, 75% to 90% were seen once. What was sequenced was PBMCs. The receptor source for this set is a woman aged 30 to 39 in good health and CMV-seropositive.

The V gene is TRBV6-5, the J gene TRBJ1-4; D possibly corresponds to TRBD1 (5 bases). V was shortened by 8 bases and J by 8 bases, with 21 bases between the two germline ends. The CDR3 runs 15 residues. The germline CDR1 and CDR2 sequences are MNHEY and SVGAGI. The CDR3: CASSRIRVIGEKLFF. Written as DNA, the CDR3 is TGTGCCAGCTCTCGGATCAGGGTCATCGGAGAAAAACTGTTTTTT.

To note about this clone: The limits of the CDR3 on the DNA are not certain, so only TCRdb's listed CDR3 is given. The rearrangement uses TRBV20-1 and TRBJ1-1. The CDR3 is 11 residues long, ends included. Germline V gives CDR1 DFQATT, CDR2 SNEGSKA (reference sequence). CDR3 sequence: CRVGPGAVSFF.

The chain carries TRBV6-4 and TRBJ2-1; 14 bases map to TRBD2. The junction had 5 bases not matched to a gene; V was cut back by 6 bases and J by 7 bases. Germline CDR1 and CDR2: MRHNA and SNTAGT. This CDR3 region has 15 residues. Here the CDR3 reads CASSPGTSGSNEQFF. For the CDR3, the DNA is TGTGCCAGCAGCCCCGGGACTAGCGGGAGTAATGAGCAGTTCTTC.

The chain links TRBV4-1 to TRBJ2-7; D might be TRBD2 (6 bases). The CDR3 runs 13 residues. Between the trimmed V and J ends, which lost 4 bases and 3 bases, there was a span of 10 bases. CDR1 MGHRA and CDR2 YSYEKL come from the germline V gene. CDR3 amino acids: CASSRDSVYEQYF. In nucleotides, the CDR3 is TGCGCCAGCAGCCGGGACTCTGTCTACGAGCAGTACTTC.

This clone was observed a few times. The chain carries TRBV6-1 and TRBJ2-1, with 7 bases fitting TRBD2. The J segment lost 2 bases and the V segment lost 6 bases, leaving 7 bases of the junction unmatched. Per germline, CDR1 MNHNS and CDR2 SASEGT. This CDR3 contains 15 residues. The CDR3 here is CASSVSSGPYNEQFF. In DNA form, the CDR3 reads TGTGCCAGCAGCGTCTCTAGCGGACCCTACAATGAGCAGTTCTTC.

The CDR3 bases are TGTGCCAGCAGCGACCAACACGGGGCTGGAAACACCATATATTTT. Residues: CASSDQHGAGNTIYF. J is TRBJ1-3 and V is TRBV9; D remains unclear. CDR1 and CDR2 from the germline V gene are SGDLS and YYNGEE. The length of the CDR3 is 15 residues. Trimming shortened V by 3 bases and J by 2 bases, and 12 bases separated the two germline ends.

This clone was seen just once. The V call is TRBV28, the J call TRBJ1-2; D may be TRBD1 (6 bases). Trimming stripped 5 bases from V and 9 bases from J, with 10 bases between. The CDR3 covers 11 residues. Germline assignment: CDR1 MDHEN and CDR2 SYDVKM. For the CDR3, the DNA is TGTGCCAGCAGTCCAGGGGTTAGCTACACCTTC. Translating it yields CASSPGVSYTF.

CDR3 sequence reads: CASSVGTATNEKLFF. In DNA, the CDR3 is TGCGCCAGCAGCGTAGGGACAGCAACTAATGAAAAACTGTTTTTT. The chain uses TRBV5-1 and TRBJ1-4, with 7 bases lining up with TRBD1. Trimming took 4 bases from V and 0 from J; bases not matched to a gene: 3. In germline, CDR1 is SGHRS, CDR2 YFSETQ. The length of the CDR3 is 15 residues.

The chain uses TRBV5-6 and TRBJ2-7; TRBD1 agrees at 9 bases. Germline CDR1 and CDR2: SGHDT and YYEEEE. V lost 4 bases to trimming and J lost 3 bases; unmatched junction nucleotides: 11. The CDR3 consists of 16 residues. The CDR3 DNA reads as TGTGCCAGCAGCCTCCGTACCCGGGACAGGGACTACGAGCAGTACTTC. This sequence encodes CASSLRTRDRDYEQYF.

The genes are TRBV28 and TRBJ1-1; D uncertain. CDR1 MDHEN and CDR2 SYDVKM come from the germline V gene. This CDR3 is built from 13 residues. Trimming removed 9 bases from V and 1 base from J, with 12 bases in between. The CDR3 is CASQVDGNTEAFF. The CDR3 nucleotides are TGTGCCAGTCAGGTCGATGGGAACACTGAAGCTTTCTTT.

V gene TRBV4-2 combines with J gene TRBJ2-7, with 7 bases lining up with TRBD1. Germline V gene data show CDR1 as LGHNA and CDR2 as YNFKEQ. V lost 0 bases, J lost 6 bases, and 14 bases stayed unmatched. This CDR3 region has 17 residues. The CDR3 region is CASSQDTLSRGILEQYF. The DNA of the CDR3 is TGTGCCAGCAGCCAAGATACCCTCTCCAGGGGGATACTCGAGCAGTACTTC.

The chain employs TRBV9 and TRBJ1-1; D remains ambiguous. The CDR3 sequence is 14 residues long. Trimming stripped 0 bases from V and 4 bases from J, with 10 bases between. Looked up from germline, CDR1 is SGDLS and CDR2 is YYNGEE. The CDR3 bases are TGTGCCAGCAGCGTAGTGCGGGGAGGCACTGAAGCTTTCTTT. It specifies CASSVVRGGTEAFF.

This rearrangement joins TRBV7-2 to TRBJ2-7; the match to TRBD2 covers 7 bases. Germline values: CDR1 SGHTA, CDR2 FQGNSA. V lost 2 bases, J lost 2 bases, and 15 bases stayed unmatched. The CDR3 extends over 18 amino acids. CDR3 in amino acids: CASSLSGGWPGRAYEQYF. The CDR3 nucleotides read TGTGCCAGCAGCTTATCCGGGGGGTGGCCAGGGAGGGCCTACGAGCAGTACTTC.

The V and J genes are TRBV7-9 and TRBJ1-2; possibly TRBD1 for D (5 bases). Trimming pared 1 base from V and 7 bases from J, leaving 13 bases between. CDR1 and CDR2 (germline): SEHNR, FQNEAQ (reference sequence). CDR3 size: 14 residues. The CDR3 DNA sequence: TGTGCCAGCAGCTTAGAACTACAGGTTCGTGGCTACACCTTC. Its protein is CASSLELQVRGYTF.

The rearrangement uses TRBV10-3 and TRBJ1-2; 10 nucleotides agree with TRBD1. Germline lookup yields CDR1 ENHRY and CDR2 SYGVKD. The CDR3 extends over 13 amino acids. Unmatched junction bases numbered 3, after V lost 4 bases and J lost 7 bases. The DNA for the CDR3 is TGTGCCATCAGTGGGGACAGGGGCTCTGGCTACACCTTC. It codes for CAISGDRGSGYTF.

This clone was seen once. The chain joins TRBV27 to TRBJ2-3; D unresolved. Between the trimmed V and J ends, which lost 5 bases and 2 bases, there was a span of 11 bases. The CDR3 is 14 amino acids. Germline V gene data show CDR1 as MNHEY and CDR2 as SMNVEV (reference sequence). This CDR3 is CASSPTQVTDTQYF. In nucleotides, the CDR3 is TGTGCCAGCAGTCCCACTCAGGTCACAGATACGCAGTATTTT.

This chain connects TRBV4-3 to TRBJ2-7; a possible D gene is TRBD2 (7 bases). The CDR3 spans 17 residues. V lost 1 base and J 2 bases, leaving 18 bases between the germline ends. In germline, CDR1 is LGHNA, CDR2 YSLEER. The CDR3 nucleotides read TGCGCCAGCAGCCAAGTCACGGAGGGGGGGGGCGCCTACGAGCAGTACTTC. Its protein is CASSQVTEGGGAYEQYF.

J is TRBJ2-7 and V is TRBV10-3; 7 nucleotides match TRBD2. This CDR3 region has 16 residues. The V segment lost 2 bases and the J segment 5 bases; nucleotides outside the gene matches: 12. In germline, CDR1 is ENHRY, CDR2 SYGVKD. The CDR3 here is CAISEPKTSTVDEQYF. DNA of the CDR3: TGTGCCATCAGTGAGCCAAAGACTAGCACGGTCGACGAGCAGTACTTC.

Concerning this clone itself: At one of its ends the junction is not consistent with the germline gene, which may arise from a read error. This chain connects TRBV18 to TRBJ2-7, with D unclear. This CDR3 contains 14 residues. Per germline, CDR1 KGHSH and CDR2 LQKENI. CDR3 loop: CASSPPDRYYEQYF. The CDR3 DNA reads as TGTGCCAGCTCCCCACCGGACCGCTACTACGAGCAGTACTTC.

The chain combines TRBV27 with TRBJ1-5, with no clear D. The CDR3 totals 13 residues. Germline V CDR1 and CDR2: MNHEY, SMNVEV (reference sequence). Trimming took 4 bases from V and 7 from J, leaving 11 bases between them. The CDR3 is CASSSGVGQPQHF. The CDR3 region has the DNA TGTGCCAGCAGTTCAGGTGTGGGACAGCCCCAGCATTTT.

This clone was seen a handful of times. DNA for the CDR3: TGTGCCAGCAGCTTACAAAGGGGTGAGCAGTTCTTC. Residues: CASSLQRGEQFF. The V and J genes are TRBV11-3 and TRBJ2-1; a possible D gene is TRBD1 (5 bases). The germline V gene encodes CDR1 SGHNT and CDR2 YENEEA. The germline V and J ends were trimmed by 2 bases and 9 bases, with 8 bases remaining between them. CDR3 length: 12 residues.

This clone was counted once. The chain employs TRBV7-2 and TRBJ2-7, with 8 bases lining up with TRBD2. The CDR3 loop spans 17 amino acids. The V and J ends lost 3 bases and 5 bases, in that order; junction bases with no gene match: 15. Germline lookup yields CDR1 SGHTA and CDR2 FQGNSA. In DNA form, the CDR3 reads TGTGCCAGCAGCTTTTACACGGGGACTAGTCGGATCCACGAGCAGTACTTC. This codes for CASSFYTGTSRIHEQYF.

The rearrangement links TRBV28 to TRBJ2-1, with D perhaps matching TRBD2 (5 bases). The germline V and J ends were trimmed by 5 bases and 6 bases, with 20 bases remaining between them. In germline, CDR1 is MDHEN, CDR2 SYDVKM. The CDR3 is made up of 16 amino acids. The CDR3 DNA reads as TGTGCCAGCAGTCCCGGGGATAAGCGGTTTTTCAATGAGCAGTTCTTC. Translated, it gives CASSPGDKRFFNEQFF.

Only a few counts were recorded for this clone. The CDR3 reads CASRDRPTYTF. CDR3 DNA: TGTGCCAGCCGGGACCGCCCGACCTACACCTTC. This rearrangement joins TRBV2 to TRBJ1-2; D perhaps matches TRBD1 (5 bases). The V end lost 8 bases, the J end lost 10 bases, and 14 bases lay between the germline ends. From germline, CDR1 is SNHLY and CDR2 FYNNEI. The CDR3 consists of 11 residues.

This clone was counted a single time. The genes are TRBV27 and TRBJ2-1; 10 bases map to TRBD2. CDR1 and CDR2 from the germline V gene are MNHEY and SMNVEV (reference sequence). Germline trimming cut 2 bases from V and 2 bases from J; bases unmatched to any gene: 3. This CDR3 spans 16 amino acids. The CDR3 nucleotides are TGTGCCAGCAGTTTAGCCGGGACTAGCGCCTACAATGAGCAGTTCTTC. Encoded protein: CASSLAGTSAYNEQFF.

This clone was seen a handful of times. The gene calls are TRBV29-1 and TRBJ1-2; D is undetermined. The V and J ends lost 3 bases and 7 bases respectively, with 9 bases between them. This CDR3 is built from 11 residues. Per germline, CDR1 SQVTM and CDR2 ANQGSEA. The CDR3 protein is CSVEGYGGYTF. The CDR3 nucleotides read TGCAGCGTTGAGGGTTATGGTGGCTACACCTTC.

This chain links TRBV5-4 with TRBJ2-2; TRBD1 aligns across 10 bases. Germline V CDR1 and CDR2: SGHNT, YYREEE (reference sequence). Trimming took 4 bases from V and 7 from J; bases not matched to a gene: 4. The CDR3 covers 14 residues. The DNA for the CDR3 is TGTGCCAGCAGCGCGACAGGGGGCCACGGGGAGCTGTTTTTT. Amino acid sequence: CASSATGGHGELFF.

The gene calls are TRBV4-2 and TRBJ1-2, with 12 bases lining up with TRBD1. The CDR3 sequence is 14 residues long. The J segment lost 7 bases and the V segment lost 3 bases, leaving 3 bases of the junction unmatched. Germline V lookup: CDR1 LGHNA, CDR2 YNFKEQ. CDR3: CASSQGQGAFGYTF. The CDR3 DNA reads TGTGCCAGCAGCCAGGGACAGGGGGCATTTGGCTACACCTTC.

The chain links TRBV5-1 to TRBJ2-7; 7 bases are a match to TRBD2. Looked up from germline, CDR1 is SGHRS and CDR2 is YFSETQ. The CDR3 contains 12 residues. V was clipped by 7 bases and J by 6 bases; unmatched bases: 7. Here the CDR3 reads CASGGEGPEQYF. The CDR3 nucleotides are TGCGCCAGCGGGGGGGAGGGTCCCGAGCAGTACTTC.

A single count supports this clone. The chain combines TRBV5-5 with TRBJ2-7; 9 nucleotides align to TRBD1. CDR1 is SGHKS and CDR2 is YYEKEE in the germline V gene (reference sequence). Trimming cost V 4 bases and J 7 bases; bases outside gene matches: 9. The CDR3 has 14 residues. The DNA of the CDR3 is TGTGCCAGCAGCCCACAGGGGGCAGGGGAAGAGCAGTACTTC. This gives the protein CASSPQGAGEEQYF.

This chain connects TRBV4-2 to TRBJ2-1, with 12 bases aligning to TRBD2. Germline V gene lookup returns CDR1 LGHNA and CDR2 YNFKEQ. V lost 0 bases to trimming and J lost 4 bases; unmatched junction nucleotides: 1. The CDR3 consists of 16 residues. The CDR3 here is CASSQEGTSGYNEQFF. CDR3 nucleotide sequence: TGTGCCAGCAGCCAAGAGGGGACTAGCGGGTACAATGAGCAGTTCTTC.